This T cell receptor (beta chain) was profiled in a study of shared clonotypes between healthy human individuals. Turning to this clone: The antigen is undetermined.

CD45RA-negative memory and CD45RA+ naive subsets were split from the CD4+ cells. Overall study findings and caveats: Though the depth was large, rarefaction showed that sorted-subset sequencing was incomplete.

Germline trimming cut 7 bases from V and 2 bases from J; bases unmatched to any gene: 10. The CDR3 length is 15 residues. Germline CDR1 reads SGHRS; CDR2 reads YFSETQ. The repertoire was sequenced with immunoSEQ multiplex PCR; TCRdb's copy has only in-frame clones and lacks some. The sample has a few million clones, over 90% seen once. The chain is built from TRBV5-1 and TRBJ2-5, with 8 bases aligning to TRBD1. The sample consisted of naive CD4+ T cells from PBMCs. Documented subset: CD45RA+ positively selected. The clonotype comes from a man younger than 35 in good health. Some clones in this sample may be carry-over from other donors' samples. CDR3 protein: CASGTYRQGQETQYF. CDR3 coding DNA: TGCGCCAGCGGGACTTACAGACAGGGGCAAGAGACCCAGTACTTC.